These 29 T cell receptor beta chains came from one sample sequenced in a study of blood T cell repertoires in COVID-19 (dated by TCRdb to the early 2020s). Receptors were amplified or captured by the immunoSEQ multiplex PCR assay. Drawn from immuneACCESS, this table holds only the in-frame rearrangements with V and J called that TCRdb kept. Clones are partly lost; checked studies trace under half to an unresolved V gene and leave the rest unexplained. The sample table lists roughly 200,000 clones, over 70% of them with a count of one. The ten largest account for approximately 8.6% of the sample. Input material: peripheral blood. Receptor source: a man aged 35 to 55 with active or convalescent COVID-19.

V gene TRBV6-5 combines with J gene TRBJ2-4; TRBD1 matches 10 bases. V gave up 6 bases and J gave up 8 bases; unmatched junction bases: 7. The CDR3 totals 14 residues. Germline V gene lookup returns CDR1 MNHEY and CDR2 SVGAGI. The CDR3 DNA follows: TGTGCCAGCAGGACAGGGGGCGATTTGGACATTCAGTACTTC. Translated, it gives CASRTGGDLDIQYF.

This clone was detected once. The chain carries TRBV21-1 and TRBJ2-5; whether TRBD1, the table's D call, matches the DNA was not checked. TRBV21-1 is a documented pseudogene. The CDR3 totals 14 residues. In nucleotides, the CDR3 is TGTGCCACCAGTGGGGGACAGACCCAAGAGACCCAGTACTTC. Protein: CATSGGQTQETQYF.

The chain employs TRBV11-3 and TRBJ2-2; no reliable D call. This CDR3 is built from 15 residues. Germline V gene sequence: CDR1 SGHNT, CDR2 YENEEA. V dropped 1 base and J dropped 5 bases, with 11 bases sitting between them. The CDR3 DNA reads as TGTGCCAGCAGCTTAGGCGGCAGAATGACCGGGGAGCTGTTTTTT. It specifies CASSLGGRMTGELFF.

The chain is built from TRBV5-1 and TRBJ1-3; no firm D call. The CDR3 extends over 16 amino acids. Trimming removed 1 base from V and 2 bases from J, with 13 bases in between. Germline lookup yields CDR1 SGHRS and CDR2 YFSETQ. The CDR3 sequence is CASSLLGTLPGNTIYF. The CDR3 bases are TGCGCCAGCAGCTTGCTGGGCACCCTGCCTGGAAACACCATATATTTT. Variable domain in full (rest from reference TRBV5-1 and TRBJ1-3): KAGVTQTPRYLIKTRGQQVTLSCSPISGHRSVSWYQQTPGQGLQFLFEYFSETQRNKGNFPGRFSGRQFSNSRSEMNVSTLELGDSALYLCASSLLGTLPGNTIYFGEGSWLTVV.

The rearrangement uses TRBV2 and TRBJ1-4, with a tentative D call TRBD1 (6 bases). V lost 4 bases and J 10 bases, leaving 19 bases between the germline ends. The germline gives CDR1 SNHLY, CDR2 FYNNEI. This CDR3 region has 15 residues. CDR3 sequence (DNA): TGTGCCAGCAGTGTTCAGGGAGGGGGGCGAGGAAAACTGTTTTTT. Encoded protein: CASSVQGGGRGKLFF.

The J gene is TRBJ2-5, the V gene TRBV7-6, with 8 bases aligning to TRBD1. Germline V lookup: CDR1 SGHVS, CDR2 FNYEAQ. J gave up 5 bases and V 4 bases, and 9 bases lay outside the gene matches. The CDR3 loop spans 15 amino acids. The CDR3: CASSYPRGLGETQYF. For the CDR3, the DNA is TGTGCCAGCAGCTATCCCAGGGGGCTGGGGGAGACCCAGTACTTC.

This rearrangement joins TRBV12-5 to TRBJ2-7; TRBD1 aligns across 9 bases. Germline loops: CDR1 LGHNT, CDR2 FRNRAP. After removal of 2 bases from V and 4 bases from J, the junction contained 6 bases not matched to a gene. This CDR3 is 15 amino acids long. The CDR3 region is CASGLPQGAQYEQYF. CDR3 nucleotide sequence: TGTGCTAGTGGTTTGCCACAGGGGGCACAATACGAGCAGTACTTC.

V is TRBV5-1 and J is TRBJ1-3; D unresolved. The V and J ends lost 1 base and 5 bases respectively, with 10 bases between them. Germline CDR1 and CDR2: SGHRS and YFSETQ. CDR3 length: 14 amino acids. CDR3 sequence reads: CASSLPGVRNTIYF. The CDR3 nucleotides read TGCGCCAGCAGCTTGCCCGGGGTTAGAAACACCATATATTTT.

The chain joins TRBV27 to TRBJ2-1; 10 bases match TRBD2. Germline CDR1 is MNHEY and CDR2 is SMNVEV (reference sequence). The CDR3 is made up of 15 amino acids. Trimming removed 2 bases from V and 10 bases from J; junction bases left unmatched: 8. The CDR3 loop is CASSLRLAGETEQFF. CDR3 nucleotide sequence: TGTGCCAGCAGTTTAAGGCTAGCGGGGGAAACCGAGCAGTTCTTC.

This chain joins TRBV6-2 or TRBV6-3 and TRBJ2-7, with 7 bases matching TRBD1. Germline-derived CDR1 and CDR2 are MNHEY and SVGEGT. J gave up 5 bases and V 6 bases, and 4 bases lay outside the gene matches. The CDR3 sequence is 12 residues long. The DNA of the CDR3 is TGTGCCAGCAGCCACGACAGGGACGAGCAGTACTTC. Translation gives CASSHDRDEQYF.

The chain uses TRBV4-1 and TRBJ1-4; TRBD1 aligns across 7 bases. Germline V CDR1 and CDR2: MGHRA, YSYEKL. CDR3 length: 17 amino acids. After removal of 0 bases from V and 1 base from J, the junction contained 5 bases not matched to a gene. The CDR3 loop reads CASSQDQGVGTNEKLFF. Written as DNA, the CDR3 is TGCGCCAGCAGCCAAGATCAGGGGGTGGGAACTAATGAAAAACTGTTTTTT.

This sequence joins TRBV5-1 and TRBJ2-5, with D unclear. Trimming shortened V by 2 bases and J by 5 bases, and 13 bases separated the two germline ends. Looked up from germline, CDR1 is SGHRS and CDR2 is YFSETQ. CDR3 length: 14 amino acids. CDR3 region: CASSLGSAGETQYF. In nucleotides, the CDR3 is TGCGCCAGCAGCTTAGGATCTGCCGGGGAGACCCAGTACTTC.

This chain uses TRBV5-4 with TRBJ2-5; D unresolved. The CDR3 totals 13 residues. Trimming cost V 4 bases and J 5 bases, with 12 bases left between them. Germline V CDR1 and CDR2: SGHNT, YYREEE (reference sequence). CDR3 in DNA: TGTGCCAGCAGCCAACAATTCGGGGAGACCCAGTACTTC. Protein sequence: CASSQQFGETQYF. Full variable domain (remainder filled in from reference TRBV5-4 and TRBJ2-5): ETGVTQSPTHLIKTRGQQVTLRCSSQSGHNTVSWYQQALGQGPQFIFQYYREEENGRGNFPPRFSGLQFPNYSSELNVNALELDDSALYLCASSQQFGETQYFGPGTRLLVL.

This clone was seen a single time. This same CDR3 is encoded by further DNA sequences in the sample. The chain joins TRBV18 to TRBJ1-4; D is undetermined. The V end lost 2 bases, the J end lost 8 bases, and 3 bases lay between the germline ends. The CDR3 spans 11 residues. Germline V gives CDR1 KGHSH, CDR2 LQKENI. The CDR3 loop reads CASSPGEKLFF. For the CDR3, the DNA is TGTGCCAGCTCACCAGGCGAAAAACTGTTTTTT. Full variable domain (outside the CDR3, taken from reference TRBV18 and TRBJ1-4): NAGVMQNPRHLVRRRGQEARLRCSPMKGHSHVYWYRQLPEEGLKFMVYLQKENIIDESGMPKERFSAEFPKEGPSILRIQQVVRGDSAAYFCASSPGEKLFFGSGTQLSVL.

This chain links TRBV6-2 or TRBV6-3 with TRBJ1-2; TRBD1 is a possible D gene (5 bases). Germline CDR1 MNHEY, CDR2 SVGEGT. This CDR3 has 14 amino acids. V lost 2 bases to trimming and J lost 4 bases, with 11 bases between them. The CDR3 region is CASSYPRGTYGYTF. The DNA for the CDR3 is TGTGCCAGCAGTTACCCGCGGGGGACCTATGGCTACACCTTC.

This clone showed up just once. The chain joins TRBV19 to TRBJ2-1; possibly TRBD2 for D (5 bases). Germline values: CDR1 LNHDA, CDR2 SQIVND (reference sequence). V was pared by 7 bases and J by 8 bases, with 12 bases between. There are 12 residues in the CDR3. CDR3 region: CASNPGVHEQFF. CDR3 DNA: TGTGCCAGTAACCCCGGGGTCCATGAGCAGTTCTTC.

The J gene is TRBJ1-4, the V gene TRBV18; TRBD1 matches 7 bases. The CDR3 is 17 residues long. J was trimmed by 5 bases and V by 3 bases; bases with no gene match: 12. Germline V gives CDR1 KGHSH, CDR2 LQKENI. This CDR3 reads CASSPKTTGSLNEKLFF. CDR3 bases: TGTGCCAGCTCACCGAAGACGACAGGGTCTCTAAATGAAAAACTGTTTTTT.

V usage is TRBV19 and J usage is TRBJ2-7; 7 nucleotides align to TRBD1. Germline CDR1 reads LNHDA; CDR2 reads SQIVND (reference sequence). This CDR3 region has 13 residues. The V and J ends lost 5 bases and 2 bases, in that order; junction bases with no gene match: 3. DNA for the CDR3: TGTGCCAGTAGTGCGCAGGGGGCCTACGAGCAGTACTTC. Its translation: CASSAQGAYEQYF.

The V and J genes are TRBV5-5 and TRBJ1-1; D unresolved. Germline assignment: CDR1 SGHKS and CDR2 YYEKEE (reference sequence). Deletions cut 2 bases from V and 1 base from J, with 12 bases between. CDR3 length: 15 residues. Here the CDR3 reads CASSFGRIWNTEAFF. In nucleotides, the CDR3 is TGTGCCAGCAGCTTTGGCAGGATCTGGAACACTGAAGCTTTCTTT.

The V call is TRBV7-8, the J call TRBJ2-3; 7 bases fit TRBD2. Germline CDR1 reads SGHVS; CDR2 reads FQNEAQ. V lost 1 base and J lost 0; bases outside the gene matches: 4. The CDR3 contains 16 residues. This chain's CDR3 is CASSLVLAASTDTQYF. DNA of the CDR3: TGTGCCAGCAGCTTAGTTCTAGCGGCAAGCACAGATACGCAGTATTTT.

In this sample, this clone turned up once. This chain joins TRBV27 and TRBJ2-1; perhaps TRBD1 as D (6 bases). Germline lookup yields CDR1 MNHEY and CDR2 SMNVEV (reference sequence). Trimming left V 4 bases short and J 5 bases short, with 12 bases between. This CDR3 region has 14 residues. CDR3 nucleotides: TGTGCCAGCAGTTATAAGGCAGGGGACAATGAGCAGTTCTTC. Protein product: CASSYKAGDNEQFF.

The CDR3 region is CASSVVQNYGYTF. The DNA of the CDR3 is TGTGCCAGCAGCGTAGTACAGAACTATGGCTACACCTTC. This chain connects TRBV9 to TRBJ1-2; D gene uncertain. Trimming shortened V by 0 bases and J by 2 bases, and 5 bases separated the two germline ends. From germline, CDR1 is SGDLS and CDR2 YYNGEE. The CDR3 spans 13 residues. Full variable domain (outside the CDR3, taken from reference TRBV9 and TRBJ1-2): DSGVTQTPKHLITATGQRVTLRCSPRSGDLSVYWYQQSLDQGLQFLIQYYNGEERAKGNILERFSAQQFPDLHSELNLSSLELGDSALYFCASSVVQNYGYTFGSGTRLTVV.

The chain combines TRBV7-9 with TRBJ2-7, with 9 bases matching TRBD1. The CDR3 runs 15 residues. Germline assignment: CDR1 SEHNR and CDR2 FQNEAQ (reference sequence). The V segment lost 3 bases and the J segment 5 bases; nucleotides outside the gene matches: 8. The DNA for the CDR3 is TGTGCCAGCAGCTTGGGGAGGGGACAGGGCAACGAGCAGTACTTC. Protein sequence: CASSLGRGQGNEQYF.

This rearrangement joins TRBV7-2 to TRBJ1-2; 11 bases line up with TRBD1. J gave up 7 bases and V 4 bases, and 2 bases lay outside the gene matches. Germline CDR1 is SGHTA and CDR2 is FQGNSA. The CDR3 extends over 13 amino acids. As DNA, the CDR3 is TGTGCCAGCAGCTGGACAGGGGGCGGTGGCTACACCTTC. It codes for CASSWTGGGGYTF.

This clone was seen a few times. The rearrangement joins TRBV6-2 or TRBV6-3 to TRBJ2-5; 7 nucleotides agree with TRBD2. J gave up 7 bases and V 6 bases, and 23 bases lay outside the gene matches. The germline V gene has CDR1 MNHEY and CDR2 SVGEGT. The CDR3 spans 18 residues. CDR3: CASSPSAPLARGGGTQYF. CDR3 sequence (DNA): TGTGCCAGCAGCCCTTCCGCGCCACTAGCGAGGGGAGGAGGGACCCAGTACTTC.

The chain has TRBV27 and TRBJ2-7; 7 nucleotides line up with TRBD2. CDR3 length: 16 amino acids. Germline CDR1 and CDR2: MNHEY and SMNVEV (reference sequence). The V segment lost 3 bases and the J segment 2 bases; nucleotides outside the gene matches: 10. The CDR3 spells CASSLASGSSPYEQYF. The DNA for the CDR3 is TGTGCCAGCAGTTTGGCTAGCGGATCAAGCCCCTACGAGCAGTACTTC.

The gene calls are TRBV19 and TRBJ2-3; TRBD1 matches 9 bases. Germline CDR1 reads LNHDA; CDR2 reads SQIVND (reference sequence). The CDR3 length is 15 residues. Losses at the gene ends were 3 bases for V and 5 bases for J; bases not matched to a gene: 6. The CDR3 DNA is TGTGCCAGTAGTATCGCACAGGGGGCTGGAGATACGCAGTATTTT. Translating it yields CASSIAQGAGDTQYF.

This rearrangement joins TRBV5-6 to TRBJ2-5, with 11 bases lining up with TRBD2. Looked up from germline, CDR1 is SGHDT and CDR2 is YYEEEE. V dropped 1 base and J dropped 4; count of bases not matched to a gene: 6. The length of the CDR3 is 16 residues. Here the CDR3 DNA reads TGTGCCAGCAGCTTGCTGCTAGCGGGGGGTCGAGAGACCCAGTACTTC. Protein product: CASSLLLAGGRETQYF.

In this sample, this clone turned up a few times. The chain links TRBV10-3 to TRBJ1-2, with D tentatively TRBD1 (5 bases). The germline gives CDR1 ENHRY, CDR2 SYGVKD. This CDR3 comprises 13 residues. The germline V and J ends were trimmed by 10 bases and 0 bases, with 12 bases remaining between them. The CDR3 reads CATAGAPNYGYTF. The CDR3 DNA follows: TGTGCCACAGCTGGGGCGCCTAACTATGGCTACACCTTC.